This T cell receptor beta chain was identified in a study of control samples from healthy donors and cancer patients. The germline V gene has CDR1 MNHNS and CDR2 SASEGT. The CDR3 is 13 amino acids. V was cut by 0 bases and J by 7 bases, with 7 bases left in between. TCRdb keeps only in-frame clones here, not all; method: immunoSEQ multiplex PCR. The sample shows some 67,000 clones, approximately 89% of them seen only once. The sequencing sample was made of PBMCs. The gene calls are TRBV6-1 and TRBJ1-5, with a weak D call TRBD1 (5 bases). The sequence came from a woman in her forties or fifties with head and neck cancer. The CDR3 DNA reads TGTGCCAGCAGTGAAGCCTGGGGGCAGCCCCAGCATTTT. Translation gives CASSEAWGQPQHF.